These 27 T cell receptor beta chains share one sample of origin, sequenced in a study of immune evolution from preneoplasia to lung adenocarcinoma. Method: immunoSEQ multiplex PCR; TCRdb's copy keeps in-frame clones and lacks some. The repertoire holds about 6,000 clones, with over 80% as singletons. The sample was FFPE lung adenocarcinoma in situ tissue. All receptors come from an older donor with lung adenocarcinoma.

The chain joins TRBV25-1 to TRBJ1-1; weak D call: TRBD1 (5 bases). Trimming took 1 base from V and 2 from J, leaving 14 bases between them. Germline V gene lookup returns CDR1 MGHDK and CDR2 SYGVNS. The CDR3 contains 16 residues. This CDR3 reads CASSESARGGNTEAFF. The CDR3 DNA sequence: TGTGCCAGCAGTGAATCGGCACGGGGGGGTAACACTGAAGCTTTCTTT.

The J gene is TRBJ2-7, the V gene TRBV14; 7 positions match TRBD1. J was trimmed by 0 bases and V by 1 base; bases with no gene match: 9. Germline V gene sequence: CDR1 SGHDN, CDR2 FVKESK. The length of the CDR3 is 17 residues. Here the CDR3 DNA reads TGTGCCAGCAGCCAAGGCGGTGGCAGGGGGAGCTCCTACGAGCAGTACTTC. Residues: CASSQGGGRGSSYEQYF.

V usage is TRBV2 and J usage is TRBJ2-5, with 13 positions matching TRBD2. Unmatched junction bases numbered 5, after V lost 6 bases and J lost 4 bases. Germline-derived CDR1 and CDR2 are SNHLY and FYNNEI. The CDR3 sequence is 15 residues long. The CDR3 DNA is TGTGCCAGCAGCGGGACTAGCGGGGTCAGAGAGACCCAGTACTTC. Amino acids: CASSGTSGVRETQYF.

The rearrangement links TRBV4-1 to TRBJ1-1; the D is unclear. In germline, CDR1 is MGHRA, CDR2 YSYEKL. Trimming left V 5 bases short and J 8 bases short, with 18 bases between. CDR3 length: 14 residues. The CDR3 here is CASSDGPSVDEAFF. CDR3 nucleotide sequence: TGCGCCAGCAGCGACGGGCCTTCCGTCGACGAAGCTTTCTTT.

This sequence joins TRBV5-4 and TRBJ2-7; 8 bases match TRBD1. Germline V gene data show CDR1 as SGHNT and CDR2 as YYREEE (reference sequence). The CDR3 has 14 residues. V was pared by 5 bases and J by 2 bases, with 6 bases of the junction left unmatched. In DNA, the CDR3 is TGTGCCAGCAGTCACAGGGGGAGAACCTACGAGCAGTACTTC. It translates to CASSHRGRTYEQYF.

The genes are TRBV14 and TRBJ1-2; D perhaps matches TRBD1 (5 bases). V lost 4 bases, J lost 4 bases, and 19 bases lay in between. Germline V gene data show CDR1 as SGHDN and CDR2 as FVKESK. The CDR3 consists of 16 residues. As DNA, the CDR3 is TGTGCCAGCAGCCCCATTGGGAGGGGCCCCTCCTATGGCTACACCTTC. Encoded protein: CASSPIGRGPSYGYTF.

This chain connects TRBV5-6 to TRBJ2-1; 11 positions agree with TRBD2. The ends lost 2 bases at V and 4 bases at J; junction bases unmatched: 2. CDR3 length: 15 amino acids. Germline V lookup: CDR1 SGHDT, CDR2 YYEEEE. The CDR3 DNA reads as TGTGCCAGCAGCTTTACTAGCGGGGGTTACAATGAGCAGTTCTTC. Translation gives CASSFTSGGYNEQFF.

This clone was detected only once. The rearrangement uses TRBV28 and TRBJ2-3; D is uncertain. V lost 4 bases to trimming and J lost 0 bases, with 5 bases between them. The germline V gene encodes CDR1 MDHEN and CDR2 SYDVKM. The CDR3 loop spans 13 amino acids. CDR3 DNA sequence: TGTGCCAGCAGTTGGGTCAGCACAGATACGCAGTATTTT. Translated, it gives CASSWVSTDTQYF.

The chain carries TRBV28 and TRBJ1-5; D is perhaps TRBD1 (6 bases). Trimming removed 6 bases from V and 6 bases from J, with 18 bases in between. Germline CDR1 reads MDHEN; CDR2 reads SYDVKM. The CDR3 loop spans 15 amino acids. CDR3 bases: TGTGCCAGCAGCCAAGGGGGGCGGGGTGGTCAGCCCCAGCATTTT. It is translated as CASSQGGRGGQPQHF.

This clone was seen a single time. The chain is built from TRBV19 and TRBJ1-1, with 10 bases lining up with TRBD1. The CDR3 runs to 14 residues. Germline assignment: CDR1 LNHDA and CDR2 SQIVND (reference sequence). V shed 5 bases and J 7 bases; nucleotides not matched to a gene: 7. This CDR3 reads CASSSGTGAYEAFF. For the CDR3, the DNA is TGTGCCAGTAGTTCCGGGACAGGGGCTTATGAAGCTTTCTTT. The complete variable domain, with remaining parts taken from reference TRBV19 and TRBJ1-1, reads DGGITQSPKYLFRKEGQNVTLSCEQNLNHDAMYWYRQDPGQGLRLIYYSQIVNDFQKGDIAEGYSVSREKKESFPLTVTSAQKNPTAFYLCASSSGTGAYEAFFGQGTRLTVV.

The genes are TRBV4-1 and TRBJ2-7, with TRBD1 matching 9 bases. Per the germline V gene, CDR1 is MGHRA and CDR2 is YSYEKL. There are 15 residues in the CDR3. Trimming removed 0 bases from V and 2 bases from J; junction bases left unmatched: 2. CDR3: CASSQDRDRAYEQYF. The DNA for the CDR3 is TGCGCCAGCAGCCAAGACCGGGACAGGGCCTACGAGCAGTACTTC.

This clone was found a few times. The chain's CDR3 is CASRAVYTEAFF. For the CDR3, the DNA is TGTGCCAGCAGGGCCGTATACACTGAAGCTTTCTTT. This chain links TRBV5-6 with TRBJ1-1; D is undetermined. This CDR3 spans 12 amino acids. V gave up 5 bases and J gave up 3 bases, with 8 bases separating them. In germline, CDR1 is SGHDT, CDR2 YYEEEE.

The chain uses TRBV19 and TRBJ1-2; 7 bases agree with TRBD1. The CDR3 is made up of 14 amino acids. V trimming: 6 bases; J trimming: 3 bases; junction bases outside the gene matches: 7. Germline-derived CDR1 and CDR2 are LNHDA and SQIVND (reference sequence). The CDR3 is CASSTGQEYYGYTF. CDR3 sequence (DNA): TGTGCCAGTAGCACCGGACAGGAGTACTATGGCTACACCTTC.

J is TRBJ1-5 and V is TRBV6-5, with a weak D call TRBD1 (5 bases). V lost 6 bases, J lost 4 bases, and 16 bases lay in between. CDR1 MNHEY and CDR2 SVGAGI come from the germline V gene. The CDR3 extends over 15 amino acids. DNA of the CDR3: TGTGCCAGCAGGGGACGGGACGTTGGGAATCAGCCCCAGCATTTT. Translation: CASRGRDVGNQPQHF.

The chain has TRBV5-1 and TRBJ1-1, with 7 bases aligning to TRBD1. Germline V CDR1 and CDR2: SGHRS, YFSETQ. The CDR3 is 14 residues long. After removal of 4 bases from V and 5 bases from J, the junction contained 8 bases not matched to a gene. CDR3 amino acids: CASSALTGYTEAFF. CDR3 DNA: TGCGCCAGCAGCGCTTTGACAGGGTATACTGAAGCTTTCTTT. The whole variable domain, filled in from reference TRBV5-1 and TRBJ1-1, reads KAGVTQTPRYLIKTRGQQVTLSCSPISGHRSVSWYQQTPGQGLQFLFEYFSETQRNKGNFPGRFSGRQFSNSRSEMNVSTLELGDSALYLCASSALTGYTEAFFGQGTRLTVV.

This clone was observed a few times. V is TRBV7-9 and J is TRBJ1-5; D ambiguous. The CDR3 has 14 amino acids. Germline V lookup: CDR1 SEHNR, CDR2 FQNEAQ (reference sequence). Trimming took 8 bases from V and 7 from J, leaving 18 bases between them. CDR3 protein: CASSTALAGQPQHF. DNA for the CDR3: TGTGCCAGCTCTACAGCGCTGGCGGGGCAGCCCCAGCATTTT.

The V call is TRBV15, the J call TRBJ2-3; D is undetermined. CDR1 is LNHNV and CDR2 is YYDKDF in the germline V gene (reference sequence). The CDR3 is made up of 11 amino acids. Between the trimmed V and J ends, which lost 10 bases and 6 bases, there was a span of 11 bases. CDR3 nucleotides: TGTGCCATAGGGATTAGCGATACGCAGTATTTT. It is translated as CAIGISDTQYF.

The chain couples TRBV2 to TRBJ1-4; D may be TRBD1 (5 bases). Germline V gene sequence: CDR1 SNHLY, CDR2 FYNNEI. The CDR3 contains 15 residues. V lost 6 bases and J 4 bases, leaving 15 bases between the germline ends. CDR3 nucleotide sequence: TGTGCCAGCAGCGAACTGAAGGGACTTAATGAAAAACTGTTTTTT. Encoded protein: CASSELKGLNEKLFF.

The genes are TRBV4-1 and TRBJ1-2, with 7 bases lining up with TRBD1. The CDR3 is made up of 16 amino acids. V trimming: 1 base; J trimming: 5 bases; junction bases outside the gene matches: 10. Germline loops: CDR1 MGHRA, CDR2 YSYEKL. This chain's CDR3 is CASSQGRFGTAYGYTF. The CDR3 nucleotides read TGCGCCAGCAGCCAAGGGCGTTTTGGGACAGCTTATGGCTACACCTTC.

The chain employs TRBV7-9 and TRBJ1-2; D ambiguous. This CDR3 has 13 amino acids. V was cut by 5 bases and J by 8 bases, with 15 bases left in between. CDR1 is SEHNR, CDR2 FQNEAQ, per germline (reference sequence). The CDR3 DNA reads as TGTGCCAGCAGCGTATCAGAGGAGCGCGGCTACACCTTC. Residues: CASSVSEERGYTF.

The rearrangement joins TRBV5-6 to TRBJ2-5; 10 nucleotides line up with TRBD2. The CDR3 totals 15 residues. Germline trimming cut 4 bases from V and 5 bases from J; bases unmatched to any gene: 8. Germline CDR1 and CDR2: SGHDT and YYEEEE. The CDR3 sequence: CASSQIHSGGETQYF. For the CDR3, the DNA is TGTGCCAGCAGCCAAATCCATAGCGGGGGGGAGACCCAGTACTTC.

The CDR3 nucleotides are TGTGCCAGCAGCGTAGAGGGACGGACATACAATGAGCAGTTCTTC. Its translation is CASSVEGRTYNEQFF. V is TRBV9 and J is TRBJ2-1; possibly TRBD1 or TRBD2 for D (5 bases each). This CDR3 has 15 amino acids. V was cut by 0 bases and J by 4 bases, with 11 bases left in between. The germline gives CDR1 SGDLS, CDR2 YYNGEE.

This chain connects TRBV5-1 to TRBJ2-7, with D perhaps TRBD2 (6 bases). Per germline, CDR1 SGHRS and CDR2 YFSETQ. The germline V and J ends were trimmed by 4 bases and 5 bases, with 19 bases remaining between them. The CDR3 covers 15 residues. CDR3 nucleotides: TGCGCCAGCAGCGTAGGGACTTCAGGGATCCACGAGCAGTACTTC. Its protein is CASSVGTSGIHEQYF.

This clone was counted once. This chain joins TRBV19 and TRBJ2-1; 13 bases agree with TRBD2. J gave up 10 bases and V 6 bases, and 6 bases lay outside the gene matches. CDR1 and CDR2 from the germline V gene are LNHDA and SQIVND (reference sequence). CDR3 length: 14 residues. The CDR3 here is CASRRGLAGDEQFF. The CDR3 nucleotides are TGTGCCAGTAGGAGAGGACTAGCGGGAGACGAGCAGTTCTTC.

The rearrangement joins TRBV6-5 to TRBJ2-7; D ambiguous. Trimming took off 5 bases at V and 5 bases at J, with 13 bases between the two ends. The CDR3 totals 13 residues. Germline CDR1 and CDR2: MNHEY and SVGAGI. The CDR3 reads CASSRNSRHEQYF. The CDR3 DNA sequence: TGTGCCAGCAGTCGAAATTCAAGGCACGAGCAGTACTTC.

The count of this clone is one. The gene calls are TRBV2 and TRBJ2-7; D perhaps matches TRBD2 (6 bases). The V end lost 2 bases, the J end lost 4 bases, and 6 bases lay between the germline ends. In germline, CDR1 is SNHLY, CDR2 FYNNEI. The CDR3 spans 12 residues. DNA of the CDR3: TGTGCCAGCAGTGAACGGGGGTACGAGCAGTACTTC. Protein: CASSERGYEQYF. Full variable domain (rest looked up from reference TRBV2 and TRBJ2-7): EPEVTQTPSHQVTQMGQEVILRCVPISNHLYFYWYRQILGQKVEFLVSFYNNEISEKSEIFDDQFSVERPDGSNFTLKIRSTKLEDSAMYFCASSERGYEQYFGPGTRLTVT.

The rearrangement links TRBV7-6 to TRBJ2-2, with 10 positions matching TRBD2. Germline trimming cut 3 bases from V and 0 bases from J; bases unmatched to any gene: 13. The CDR3 loop spans 20 amino acids. Per the germline V gene, CDR1 is SGHVS and CDR2 is FNYEAQ. The CDR3 spells CASSLFSGRTPVANTGELFF. The CDR3 coding sequence is TGTGCCAGCAGCTTGTTTAGCGGGAGGACCCCTGTCGCGAACACCGGGGAGCTGTTTTTT.